The clone carrying this T cell receptor (beta chain) is a singleton in its sample. The assay was immunoSEQ multiplex PCR, and TCRdb's table has in-frame clones only and misses some. The profile shows roughly 92,000 clones, about 89% of them singletons. The CDR3 has 14 residues. The data were taken from a study of control samples from healthy donors and cancer patients. Specimen: blood. The rearrangement uses TRBV21-1 and TRBJ2-2; the DNA was not compared with TRBD2, the D call given in the table. TRBV21-1 corresponds to a pseudogene. The receptor was isolated from a woman in her sixties in good health. The CDR3 nucleotides read TGTGCCAGCAGCAGAGGAGGTGAAACCGGGGAGCTGTTTTTT. This codes for CASSRGGETGELFF.